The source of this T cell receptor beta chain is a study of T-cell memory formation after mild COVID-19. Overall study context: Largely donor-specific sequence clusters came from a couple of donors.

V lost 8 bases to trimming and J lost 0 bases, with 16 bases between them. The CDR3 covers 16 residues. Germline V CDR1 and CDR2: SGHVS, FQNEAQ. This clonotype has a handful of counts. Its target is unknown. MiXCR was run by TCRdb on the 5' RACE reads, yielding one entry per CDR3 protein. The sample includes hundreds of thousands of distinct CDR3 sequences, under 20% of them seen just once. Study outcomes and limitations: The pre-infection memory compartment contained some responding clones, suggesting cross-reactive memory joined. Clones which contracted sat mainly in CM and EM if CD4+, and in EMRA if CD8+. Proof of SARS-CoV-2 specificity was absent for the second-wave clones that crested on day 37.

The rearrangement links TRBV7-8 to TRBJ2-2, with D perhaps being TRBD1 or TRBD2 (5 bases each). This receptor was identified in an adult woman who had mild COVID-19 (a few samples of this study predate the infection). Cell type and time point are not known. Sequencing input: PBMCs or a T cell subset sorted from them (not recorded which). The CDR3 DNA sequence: TGTGCCAGCGGGTCCCCGAGGGGTACGAACACCGGGGAGCTGTTTTTT. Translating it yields CASGSPRGTNTGELFF. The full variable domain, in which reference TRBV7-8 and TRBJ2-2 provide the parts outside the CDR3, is GAGVSQSPRYKVAKRGQDVALRCDPISGHVSLFWYQQALGQGPEFLTYFQNEAQLDKSGLPSDRFFAERPEGSVSTLKIQRTQQEDSAVYLCASGSPRGTNTGELFFGEGSRLTVL.